The 19 T cell receptor beta chains presented below share a single source sample, sequenced in a study of blood T cell repertoires in COVID-19. The data were produced by immunoSEQ multiplex PCR, yet TCRdb's version contains in-frame clones alone and is incomplete. The sample holds 310,000 or so clones, 65% to 85% seen once. Material for sequencing was peripheral blood. Source of these receptors: a woman between 45 and 60 years old with acute or convalescent COVID-19.

This chain uses TRBV19 with TRBJ2-3; possibly TRBD2 for D (5 bases). Trimming took off 8 bases at V and 2 bases at J, with 11 bases between the two ends. This CDR3 is built from 13 residues. The germline CDR1 and CDR2 sequences are LNHDA and SQIVND (reference sequence). DNA of the CDR3: TGTGCCAGTGGAGAGGGAAACACAGATACGCAGTATTTT. It codes for CASGEGNTDTQYF. Full variable domain (rest looked up from reference TRBV19 and TRBJ2-3): DGGITQSPKYLFRKEGQNVTLSCEQNLNHDAMYWYRQDPGQGLRLIYYSQIVNDFQKGDIAEGYSVSREKKESFPLTVTSAQKNPTAFYLCASGEGNTDTQYFGPGTRLTVL.

In DNA, the CDR3 is TGTGCCAGCAGTCCCCCGACAGGGGGCTGGGTGGGCTACACCTTC. Translation: CASSPPTGGWVGYTF. V gene TRBV6-2 or TRBV6-3 combines with J gene TRBJ1-2; 10 positions agree with TRBD1. The V segment lost 5 bases and the J segment 8 bases; nucleotides outside the gene matches: 11. In germline, CDR1 is MNHEY, CDR2 SVGEGT. CDR3 size: 15 residues.

The chain employs TRBV5-1 and TRBJ2-2; 15 nucleotides agree with TRBD2. Germline V gene sequence: CDR1 SGHRS, CDR2 YFSETQ. After removal of 4 bases from V and 6 bases from J, the junction contained 4 bases not matched to a gene. The CDR3 covers 16 residues. CDR3 in amino acids: CASSQRTSGGAGELFF. The CDR3 DNA reads as TGCGCCAGCAGCCAGAGGACTAGCGGGGGGGCCGGGGAGCTGTTTTTT.

This clone appeared a single time. This chain links TRBV2 with TRBJ2-1; 12 bases fit TRBD2. Losses at the gene ends were 7 bases for V and 7 bases for J; bases not matched to a gene: 5. Germline V lookup: CDR1 SNHLY, CDR2 FYNNEI. CDR3 length equals 14 residues. DNA for the CDR3: TGTGCCAGCACCGGGACTAGCGGGTCGAATGAGCAGTTCTTC. The encoded protein is CASTGTSGSNEQFF.

This sequence joins TRBV24-1 and TRBJ2-5, with 9 bases aligning to TRBD2. With V trimmed by 4 bases and J by 0 bases, 2 bases remained unmatched. The CDR3 spans 15 residues. Germline-derived CDR1 and CDR2 are KGHDR and SFDVKD. CDR3 bases: TGTGCCACCAGTGAGAGCGGGGGGCACCAAGAGACCCAGTACTTC. Residues: CATSESGGHQETQYF.

A few counts support this clone. V usage is TRBV5-6 and J usage is TRBJ1-2, with TRBD1 identical over 8 bases. CDR3 length: 16 residues. Trimming cost V 0 bases and J 2 bases; bases outside gene matches: 6. CDR1 and CDR2 (germline): SGHDT, YYEEEE. CDR3 sequence: CASSLGIQGANYGYTF. The CDR3 region has the DNA TGTGCCAGCAGCTTGGGGATCCAGGGGGCGAACTATGGCTACACCTTC. Full variable domain (outside the CDR3, taken from reference TRBV5-6 and TRBJ1-2): DAGVTQSPTHLIKTRGQQVTLRCSPKSGHDTVSWYQQALGQGPQFIFQYYEEEERQRGNFPDRFSGHQFPNYSSELNVNALLLGDSALYLCASSLGIQGANYGYTFGSGTRLTVV.

This clone was observed once. The genes are TRBV29-1 and TRBJ2-5; possible D gene TRBD1, 5 bases. Germline V CDR1 and CDR2: SQVTM, ANQGSEA. The CDR3 sequence is 12 residues long. With 4 bases removed from V and 1 base from J, the gap between germline ends came to 7 bases. Here the CDR3 reads CSVGQFQETQYF. The CDR3 region has the DNA TGCAGCGTTGGACAGTTCCAAGAGACCCAGTACTTC.

This chain links TRBV7-2 with TRBJ2-3; possibly TRBD1 for D (6 bases). V was cut by 1 base and J by 6 bases, with 14 bases left in between. This CDR3 comprises 15 residues. Germline V gene sequence: CDR1 SGHTA, CDR2 FQGNSA. CDR3 nucleotides: TGTGCCAGCAGCTTAGACTGGACAGTGACGGATACGCAGTATTTT. Amino acid sequence: CASSLDWTVTDTQYF. The complete variable domain, with remaining parts taken from reference TRBV7-2 and TRBJ2-3, reads GAGVSQSPSNKVTEKGKDVELRCDPISGHTALYWYRQSLGQGLEFLIYFQGNSAPDKSGLPSDRFSAERTGGSVSTLTIQRTQQEDSAVYLCASSLDWTVTDTQYFGPGTRLTVL.

This clone appeared once. The chain employs TRBV5-6 and TRBJ2-7; D unresolved. Trimming took 1 base from V and 3 from J, leaving 5 bases between them. The CDR3 runs 12 residues. The V gene's germline CDR1 is SGHDT and CDR2 YYEEEE. The CDR3 protein is CASSLRSYEQYF. CDR3 coding DNA: TGTGCCAGCAGCTTGAGGAGCTACGAGCAGTACTTC.

V and J are TRBV27 and TRBJ1-2; D not certain. CDR1 is MNHEY, CDR2 SMNVEV, per germline (reference sequence). Trimming took 8 bases from V and 6 from J, leaving 10 bases between them. This CDR3 is built from 11 residues. The DNA of the CDR3 is TGTGCCAGCGGATCACGGGATGGCTACACCTTC. It is translated as CASGSRDGYTF.

V gene TRBV5-5 combines with J gene TRBJ1-2, with 7 positions matching TRBD1. The germline CDR1 and CDR2 sequences are SGHKS and YYEKEE (reference sequence). V shed 2 bases, J shed 6 bases, and the junction held 4 bases outside the gene matches. The CDR3 loop spans 13 amino acids. The CDR3 DNA follows: TGTGCCAGCAGCTTTTTTGACAGGGATGGCTACACCTTC. The encoded protein is CASSFFDRDGYTF.

J is TRBJ1-6 and V is TRBV10-3, with a tentative D call TRBD1 (5 bases). V lost 2 bases, J lost 9 bases, and 11 bases lay in between. CDR3 length: 14 amino acids. CDR1 is ENHRY and CDR2 is SYGVKD in the germline V gene. CDR3 DNA sequence: TGTGCCATCAGTGAGGGACCGGACACTTCACCCCTCCACTTT. Its protein product is CAISEGPDTSPLHF.

The DNA for the CDR3 is TGCGCCAGCAGCTTGACAGGGTCTTTGACAGATACGCAGTATTTT. This gives the protein CASSLTGSLTDTQYF. The chain combines TRBV5-1 with TRBJ2-3; a weak D match, TRBD1 (6 bases). CDR1 and CDR2 from the germline V gene are SGHRS and YFSETQ. Trimming stripped 1 base from V and 3 bases from J, with 12 bases between. The CDR3 sequence is 15 residues long.

The chain has TRBV19 and TRBJ1-2; maybe TRBD1 (6 bases). Trimming shortened V by 4 bases and J by 3 bases, and 12 bases separated the two germline ends. The CDR3 length is 14 residues. Per germline, CDR1 LNHDA and CDR2 SQIVND (reference sequence). CDR3 nucleotides: TGTGCCAGTAGTACAGGAACAGGGTACTATGGCTACACCTTC. The encoded protein is CASSTGTGYYGYTF.

In its sample, this clone was seen a few times. This chain links TRBV12-3 or TRBV12-4 with TRBJ2-1; the D gene is possibly TRBD1 (5 bases). Trimming pared 6 bases from V and 6 bases from J, leaving 9 bases between. The CDR3 has 12 residues. This CDR3 is CASRGPSNEQFF. CDR3 sequence (DNA): TGTGCCAGCAGGGGGCCCAGCAATGAGCAGTTCTTC.

A few counts support this clone. This chain connects TRBV30 to TRBJ1-4, with 7 bases lining up with TRBD1. Germline V gene data show CDR1 as GTSNPN and CDR2 as SVGIG (reference sequence). The CDR3 totals 14 residues. V shed 3 bases, J shed 8 bases, and the junction held 9 bases outside the gene matches. In DNA, the CDR3 is TGTGCCTGGAGAAATACAGGGGTTGGGGAAAAACTGTTTTTT. It translates to CAWRNTGVGEKLFF.

V gene TRBV7-2 combines with J gene TRBJ1-2; D call uncertain. Trimming cost V 3 bases and J 6 bases, with 8 bases left between them. The germline CDR1 and CDR2 sequences are SGHTA and FQGNSA. The CDR3 is made up of 12 amino acids. CDR3 DNA sequence: TGTGCCAGCAGCTTTGAGGGTGATGGCTACACCTTC. The encoded protein is CASSFEGDGYTF.

The chain joins TRBV19 to TRBJ1-4; TRBD1 agrees at 7 bases. Germline V lookup: CDR1 LNHDA, CDR2 SQIVND (reference sequence). The CDR3 is 16 residues long. V was pared by 5 bases and J by 2 bases, with 8 bases of the junction left unmatched. The CDR3 protein is CASSPTTGQTNEKLFF. DNA of the CDR3: TGTGCCAGTAGTCCTACTACGGGACAGACTAATGAAAAACTGTTTTTT.

This rearrangement joins TRBV6-2 or TRBV6-3 to TRBJ2-1; perhaps TRBD2 as D (5 bases). The CDR3 runs to 14 residues. Per the germline V gene, CDR1 is MNHEY and CDR2 is SVGEGT. The V and J ends lost 4 bases and 0 bases respectively, with 7 bases between them. This chain's CDR3 is CASSFGLSYNEQFF. The DNA for the CDR3 is TGTGCCAGCAGTTTTGGACTCTCCTACAATGAGCAGTTCTTC.